The 2 T cell receptor beta chains below were found in one sample sequenced in a study of cytomegalovirus exposure and HLA in healthy donors. PCR used 60 Vbeta primers and 13 Jbeta primers. The repertoire was sequenced with immunoSEQ multiplex PCR; TCRdb's copy has only in-frame clones and lacks some. Of around 200,000 clones detected, around 80% appear once; the ten largest clones hold about 1.3%. Material: PBMCs. The receptors were gathered from a girl aged 2 to 10 in good health and CMV-seropositive.

V gene TRBV5-4 combines with J gene TRBJ1-2, with TRBD1 matching 8 bases. With 4 bases clipped from V and 7 bases from J, the junction kept 15 bases outside the gene matches. The germline V gene encodes CDR1 SGHNT and CDR2 YYREEE (reference sequence). The CDR3 runs to 16 residues. CDR3 nucleotide sequence: TGTGCCAGCAGCGGCGATCGGGCGTACGACAGGGGTGGCTACACCTTC. Translated, it gives CASSGDRAYDRGGYTF.

The rearrangement links TRBV11-2 to TRBJ2-1, with 10 bases that match TRBD2. Trimming cost V 5 bases and J 7 bases; bases outside gene matches: 8. The germline CDR1 and CDR2 sequences are SGHAT and FQNNGV. The CDR3 has 15 amino acids. CDR3 protein: CASSIPASGSNEQFF. The CDR3 coding sequence is TGTGCCAGCAGCATTCCGGCTAGCGGGAGTAATGAGCAGTTCTTC.